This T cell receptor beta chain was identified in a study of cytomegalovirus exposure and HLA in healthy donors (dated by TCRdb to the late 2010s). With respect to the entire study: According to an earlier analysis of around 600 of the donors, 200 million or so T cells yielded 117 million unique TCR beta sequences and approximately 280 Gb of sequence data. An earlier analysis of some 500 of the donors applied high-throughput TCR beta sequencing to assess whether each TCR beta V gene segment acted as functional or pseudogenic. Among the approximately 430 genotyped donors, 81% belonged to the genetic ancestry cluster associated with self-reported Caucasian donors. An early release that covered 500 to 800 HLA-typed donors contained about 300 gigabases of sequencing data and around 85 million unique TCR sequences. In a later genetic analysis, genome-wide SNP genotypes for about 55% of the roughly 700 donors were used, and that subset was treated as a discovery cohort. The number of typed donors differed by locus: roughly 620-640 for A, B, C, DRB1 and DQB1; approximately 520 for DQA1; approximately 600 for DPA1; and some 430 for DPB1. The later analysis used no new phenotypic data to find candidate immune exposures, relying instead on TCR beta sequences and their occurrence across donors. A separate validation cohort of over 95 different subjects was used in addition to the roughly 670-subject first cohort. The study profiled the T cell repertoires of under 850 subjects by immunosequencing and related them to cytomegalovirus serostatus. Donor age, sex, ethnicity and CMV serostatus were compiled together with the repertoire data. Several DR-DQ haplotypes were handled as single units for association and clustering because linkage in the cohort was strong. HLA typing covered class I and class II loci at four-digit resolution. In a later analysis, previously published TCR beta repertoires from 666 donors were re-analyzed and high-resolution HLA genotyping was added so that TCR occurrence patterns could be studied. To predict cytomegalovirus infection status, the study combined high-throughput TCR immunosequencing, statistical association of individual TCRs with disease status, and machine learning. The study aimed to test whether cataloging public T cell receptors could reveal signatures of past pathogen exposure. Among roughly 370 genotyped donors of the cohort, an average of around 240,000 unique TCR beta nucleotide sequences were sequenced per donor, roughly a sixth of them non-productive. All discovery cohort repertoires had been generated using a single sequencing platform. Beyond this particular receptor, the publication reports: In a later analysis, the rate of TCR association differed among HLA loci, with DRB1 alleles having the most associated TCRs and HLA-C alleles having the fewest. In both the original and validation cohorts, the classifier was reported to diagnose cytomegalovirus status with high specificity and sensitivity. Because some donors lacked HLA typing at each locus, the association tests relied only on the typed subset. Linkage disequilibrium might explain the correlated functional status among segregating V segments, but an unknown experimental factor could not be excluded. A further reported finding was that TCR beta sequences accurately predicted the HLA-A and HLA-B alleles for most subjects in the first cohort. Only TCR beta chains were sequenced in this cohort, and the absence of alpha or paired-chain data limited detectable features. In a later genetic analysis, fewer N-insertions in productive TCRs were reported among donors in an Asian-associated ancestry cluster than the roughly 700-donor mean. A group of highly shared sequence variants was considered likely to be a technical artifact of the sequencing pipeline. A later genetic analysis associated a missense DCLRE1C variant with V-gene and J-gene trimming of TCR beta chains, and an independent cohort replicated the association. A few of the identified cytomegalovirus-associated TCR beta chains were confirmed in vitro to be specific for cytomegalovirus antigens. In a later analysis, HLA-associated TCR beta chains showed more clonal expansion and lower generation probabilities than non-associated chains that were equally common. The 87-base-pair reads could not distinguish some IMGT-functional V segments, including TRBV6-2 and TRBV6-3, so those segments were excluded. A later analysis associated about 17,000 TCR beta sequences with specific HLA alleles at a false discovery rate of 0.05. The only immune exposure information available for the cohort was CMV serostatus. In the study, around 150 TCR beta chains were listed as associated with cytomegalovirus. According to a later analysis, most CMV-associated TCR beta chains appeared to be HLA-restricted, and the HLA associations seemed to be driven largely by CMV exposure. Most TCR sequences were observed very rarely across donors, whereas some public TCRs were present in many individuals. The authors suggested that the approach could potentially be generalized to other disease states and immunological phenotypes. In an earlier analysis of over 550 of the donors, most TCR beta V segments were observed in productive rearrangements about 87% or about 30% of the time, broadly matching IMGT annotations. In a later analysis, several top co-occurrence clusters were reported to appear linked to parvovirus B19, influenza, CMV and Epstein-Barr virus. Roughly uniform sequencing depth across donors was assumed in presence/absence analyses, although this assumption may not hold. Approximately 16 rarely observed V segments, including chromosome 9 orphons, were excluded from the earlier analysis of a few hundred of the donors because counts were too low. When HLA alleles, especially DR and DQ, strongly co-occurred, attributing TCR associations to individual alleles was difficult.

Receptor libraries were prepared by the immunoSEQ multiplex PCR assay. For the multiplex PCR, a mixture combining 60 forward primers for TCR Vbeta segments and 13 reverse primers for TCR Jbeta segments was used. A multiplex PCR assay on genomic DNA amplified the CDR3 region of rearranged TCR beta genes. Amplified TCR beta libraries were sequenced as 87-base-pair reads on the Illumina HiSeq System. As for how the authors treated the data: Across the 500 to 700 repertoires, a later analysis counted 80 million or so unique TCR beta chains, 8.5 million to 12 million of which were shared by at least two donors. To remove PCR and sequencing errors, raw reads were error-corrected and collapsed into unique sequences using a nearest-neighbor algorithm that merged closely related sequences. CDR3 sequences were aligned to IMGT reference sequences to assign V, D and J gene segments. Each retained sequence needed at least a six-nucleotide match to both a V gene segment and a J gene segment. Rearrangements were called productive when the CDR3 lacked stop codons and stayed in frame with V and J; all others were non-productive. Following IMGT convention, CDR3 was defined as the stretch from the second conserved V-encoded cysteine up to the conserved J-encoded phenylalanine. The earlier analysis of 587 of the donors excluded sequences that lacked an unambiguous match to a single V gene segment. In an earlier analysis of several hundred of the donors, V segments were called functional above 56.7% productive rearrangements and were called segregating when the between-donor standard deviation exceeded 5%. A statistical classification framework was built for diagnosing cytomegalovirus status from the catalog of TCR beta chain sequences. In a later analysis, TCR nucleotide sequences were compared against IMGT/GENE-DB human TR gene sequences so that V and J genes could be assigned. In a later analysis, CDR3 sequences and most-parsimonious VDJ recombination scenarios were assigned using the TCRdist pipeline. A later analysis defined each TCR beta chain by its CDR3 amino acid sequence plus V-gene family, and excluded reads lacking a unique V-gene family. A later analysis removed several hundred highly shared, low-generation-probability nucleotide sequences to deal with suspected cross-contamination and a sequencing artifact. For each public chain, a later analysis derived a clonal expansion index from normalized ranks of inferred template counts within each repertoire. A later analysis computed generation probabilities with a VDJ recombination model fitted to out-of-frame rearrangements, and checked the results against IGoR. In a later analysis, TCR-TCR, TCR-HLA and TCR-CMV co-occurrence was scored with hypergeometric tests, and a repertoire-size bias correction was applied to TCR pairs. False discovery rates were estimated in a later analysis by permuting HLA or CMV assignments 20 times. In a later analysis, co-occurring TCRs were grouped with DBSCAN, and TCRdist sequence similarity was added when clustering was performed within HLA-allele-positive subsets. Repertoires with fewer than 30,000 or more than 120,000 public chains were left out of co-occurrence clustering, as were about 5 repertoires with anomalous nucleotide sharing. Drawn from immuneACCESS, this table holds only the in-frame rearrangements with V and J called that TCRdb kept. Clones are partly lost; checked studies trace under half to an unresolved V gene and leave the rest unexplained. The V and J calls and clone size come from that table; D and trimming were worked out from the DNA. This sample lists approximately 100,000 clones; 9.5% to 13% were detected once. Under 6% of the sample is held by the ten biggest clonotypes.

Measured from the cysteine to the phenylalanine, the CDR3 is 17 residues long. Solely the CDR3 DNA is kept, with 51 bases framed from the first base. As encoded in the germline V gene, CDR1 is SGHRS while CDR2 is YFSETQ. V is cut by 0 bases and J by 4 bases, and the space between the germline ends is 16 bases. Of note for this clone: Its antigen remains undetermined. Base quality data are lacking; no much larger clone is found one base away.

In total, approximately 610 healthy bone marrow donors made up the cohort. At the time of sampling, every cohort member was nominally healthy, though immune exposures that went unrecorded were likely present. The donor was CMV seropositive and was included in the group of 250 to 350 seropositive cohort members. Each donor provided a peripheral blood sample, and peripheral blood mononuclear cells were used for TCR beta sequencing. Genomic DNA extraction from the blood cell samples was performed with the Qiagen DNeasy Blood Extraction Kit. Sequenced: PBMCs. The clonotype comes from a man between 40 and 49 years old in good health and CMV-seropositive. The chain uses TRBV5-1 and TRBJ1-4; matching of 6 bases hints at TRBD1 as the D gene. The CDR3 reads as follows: CASSLEPLTGYNEKLFF. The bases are TGCGCCAGCAGCTTGGAGCCTTTGACAGGCTATAATGAAAAACTGTTTTTT.